This T cell receptor (beta chain) was sequenced during a study of blood T cell repertoires in COVID-19. Study at large: Samples taken during acute and convalescent COVID-19 were collected in the United States, Italy and Spain. Sources were T cells, B-cell-depleted T cells, or PBMCs; the material itself was cDNA or gDNA.

The CDR3 runs to 12 residues. Unmatched junction bases numbered 3, after V lost 5 bases and J lost 7 bases. CDR1 and CDR2 from the germline V gene are SGHTA and FQGTGA. Original handling: Estimates of nucleated cell counts were drawn from the amplification of reference gene primers. Clones were sequenced by immunoSEQ multiplex PCR, and TCRdb holds only the in-frame ones, with some missing. V and J calls plus clone size are reproduced from that table; the DNA served to infer D and trimming. The table has about 25,000 clones, approximately 81% seen once. Sequencing used peripheral blood. The TCR was taken from a man aged 65 to 79 with acute or convalescent COVID-19. The genes are TRBV7-3 and TRBJ2-7; 9 nucleotides agree with TRBD1. The DNA for the CDR3 is TGTGCCAGCAGCCCCGACAGGGGGGAGCAGTACTTC. This gives the protein CASSPDRGEQYF.